Below, one TCR beta chain is given with its context. Its antigen is still unknown. These data are taken from a study of cytomegalovirus exposure and HLA in healthy donors. The ends were cut back, 2 bases at V and 2 bases at J, with 11 bases in the middle. The CDR3 contains 15 residues. The germline V gene has CDR1 SGHTA and CDR2 FQGTGA. Study-wide results and caveats: Later analysis showed most CMV-associated TCR beta chains appearing HLA-restricted. Analysis performed later showed TCR beta chains linked to HLA being more clonally expanded than equally common others.

Primers for the PCR totalled 60 Vbeta and 13 Jbeta. Assay: immunoSEQ multiplex PCR; the TCRdb copy retains only in-frame clones and omits some. The sample gives under 150,000 clones, approximately 86% of which show up once; 1.5% to 2% is in the top ten. Sequenced input: PBMCs. The clonotype was recovered from a boy younger than 18 in good health and CMV-seronegative. The chain couples TRBV7-3 to TRBJ2-3; TRBD1 might be the D (5 bases). The CDR3 spells CASSLLGRNTDTQYF. The CDR3 DNA reads TGTGCCAGCAGCTTATTGGGGCGCAACACAGATACGCAGTATTTT.